A single sample is the source of the 14 T cell receptor beta chains below, sequenced in a study of technical replicates of blood from several donors. TCRdb's table, derived via immunoSEQ multiplex PCR, lists solely in-frame clones and lacks some. Among some 96,000 clones, approximately 96% were seen once, and the ten largest hold about 0.21%. The sample taken for sequencing was T cells isolated from PBMCs. These receptors were obtained from a human donor in good health.

CDR3 residues: CASSLLSDEQFF. The CDR3 DNA reads TGCGCCAGCAGCTTGCTATCGGATGAGCAGTTCTTC. This chain links TRBV5-1 with TRBJ2-1; D unresolved. V was trimmed by 1 base and J by 8 bases, leaving 7 bases between them. The germline V gene encodes CDR1 SGHRS and CDR2 YFSETQ. CDR3 length: 12 amino acids.

The chain couples TRBV7-8 to TRBJ2-1; TRBD2 matches at 8 bases. The CDR3 spans 17 residues. V was clipped by 1 base and J by 4 bases; unmatched bases: 9. Per germline, CDR1 SGHVS and CDR2 FQNEAQ. The CDR3 nucleotides read TGTGCCAGCAGCTTAGAGCGGGGGAGGGGCACTTACAATGAGCAGTTCTTC. Translation: CASSLERGRGTYNEQFF.

This rearrangement joins TRBV2 to TRBJ2-7; weak D call: TRBD1 (6 bases). Trimming pared 10 bases from V and 2 bases from J, leaving 12 bases between. The CDR3 spans 12 residues. Germline V CDR1 and CDR2: SNHLY, FYNNEI. The CDR3 sequence is CATRQETYEQYF. The CDR3 DNA reads as TGTGCCACCCGACAGGAGACCTACGAGCAGTACTTC.

The sample holds a few counts of this clone. The rearrangement uses TRBV13 and TRBJ2-1; the match to TRBD2 covers 8 bases. There are 16 residues in the CDR3. Germline trimming cut 5 bases from V and 7 bases from J; bases unmatched to any gene: 13. Germline CDR1 PRHDT, CDR2 FYEKMQ (reference sequence). This CDR3 reads CASSPLAGLVANEQFF. The CDR3 coding sequence is TGTGCCAGCAGCCCTTTAGCGGGGCTCGTCGCTAATGAGCAGTTCTTC.

The V call is TRBV7-9, the J call TRBJ1-1, with D unclear. Germline loops: CDR1 SEHNR, CDR2 FQNEAQ (reference sequence). The CDR3 is made up of 17 amino acids. The V end lost 1 base, the J end lost 3 bases, and 18 bases lay between the germline ends. The CDR3 here is CASSLGSGRSRDTEAFF. CDR3 DNA sequence: TGTGCCAGCAGCTTAGGGTCCGGTCGGAGTCGGGACACTGAAGCTTTCTTT.

The chain employs TRBV10-3 and TRBJ1-2; TRBD1 agrees at 8 bases. V shed 5 bases and J 1 base; nucleotides not matched to a gene: 3. Germline V gives CDR1 ENHRY, CDR2 SYGVKD. The length of the CDR3 is 14 residues. CDR3 protein: CAISPGQDNYGYTF. Here the CDR3 DNA reads TGTGCCATCAGTCCGGGACAGGATAACTATGGCTACACCTTC.

This sequence joins TRBV27 and TRBJ2-3; 9 nucleotides agree with TRBD2. Trimming took 0 bases from V and 4 from J; bases not matched to a gene: 8. Germline CDR1 is MNHEY and CDR2 is SMNVEV (reference sequence). The CDR3 loop spans 17 amino acids. The CDR3 sequence: CASSLSMAGGVADTQYF. The DNA for the CDR3 is TGTGCCAGCAGTTTATCGATGGCGGGGGGGGTGGCAGATACGCAGTATTTT.

The chain uses TRBV7-6 and TRBJ2-7, with 12 bases identical to TRBD2. The V gene's germline CDR1 is SGHVS and CDR2 FNYEAQ. The CDR3 runs 15 residues. V was clipped by 0 bases and J by 4 bases; unmatched bases: 1. CDR3 loop: CASSLATSGSYEQYF. The CDR3 DNA is TGTGCCAGCAGCTTAGCGACTAGCGGGAGTTACGAGCAGTACTTC.

The J gene is TRBJ1-2, the V gene TRBV4-1, with D possibly being TRBD1 (6 bases). Germline-derived CDR1 and CDR2 are MGHRA and YSYEKL. The CDR3 is 16 amino acids. With 1 base removed from V and 2 bases from J, the gap between germline ends came to 14 bases. CDR3 in DNA: TGCGCCAGCAGCCAAGTCCCCACCCAGGGGAACTATGGCTACACCTTC. It translates to CASSQVPTQGNYGYTF.

The rearrangement uses TRBV6-5 and TRBJ2-7; D not certain. Trimming took 0 bases from V and 5 from J, leaving 11 bases between them. Per the germline V gene, CDR1 is MNHEY and CDR2 is SVGAGI. The CDR3 is 14 residues long. The CDR3 nucleotides read TGTGCCAGCAGTTACTCGAAGTGGCTTAACGAGCAGTACTTC. It specifies CASSYSKWLNEQYF.

The CDR3 loop is CASSQVYTGNTEAFF. CDR3 in DNA: TGCGCCAGCAGCCAAGTTTATACAGGGAACACTGAAGCTTTCTTT. The chain has TRBV4-1 and TRBJ1-1; D may be TRBD1 (5 bases). CDR1 is MGHRA and CDR2 is YSYEKL in the germline V gene. The CDR3 extends over 15 amino acids. V lost 1 base to trimming and J lost 1 base, with 10 bases between them.

The chain uses TRBV18 and TRBJ1-2; unclear D gene. V was pared by 4 bases and J by 0 bases, with 18 bases between. Germline V gene lookup returns CDR1 KGHSH and CDR2 LQKENI. The length of the CDR3 is 17 residues. CDR3 region: CASSLRGEGETNYGYTF. CDR3 coding DNA: TGTGCCAGCTCACTCCGCGGGGAAGGTGAGACTAACTATGGCTACACCTTC.

In its sample, this clone was seen once. The chain employs TRBV4-1 and TRBJ2-3, with 8 bases matching TRBD1. The V gene end was trimmed by 0 bases and the J gene end by 6 bases; junction bases not matched to a gene: 11. The CDR3 runs to 17 residues. CDR1 MGHRA and CDR2 YSYEKL come from the germline V gene. CDR3 protein: CASSQDPPRGLTDTQYF. For the CDR3, the DNA is TGCGCCAGCAGCCAAGATCCCCCCAGGGGGCTAACCGATACGCAGTATTTT.

The chain recombines TRBV19 with TRBJ2-7, with TRBD2 matching 8 bases. The CDR3 consists of 13 residues. V was pared by 3 bases and J by 5 bases, with 3 bases of the junction left unmatched. Germline V gene sequence: CDR1 LNHDA, CDR2 SQIVND (reference sequence). The CDR3: CASSISLADEQYF. CDR3 DNA: TGTGCCAGTAGTATTTCACTAGCGGACGAGCAGTACTTC.